This TCR beta chain was obtained from a study of blood T cell repertoires in COVID-19. Turning to the study itself: The study drew acute and convalescent COVID-19 samples from the United States, Italy and Spain.

Original data processing: Cell counts per sample came from amplifying reference gene primers. Sequencing used immunoSEQ multiplex PCR; TCRdb keeps in-frame clones, though not all of them. The DNA was the basis for D and trimming; V, J and clone size are from that table. The sample lists approximately 490,000 clones, 70% to 90% seen once, with 8.3% in the top ten. Individuals aged roughly 18 to 95 years were recruited from about two dozen US areas. All recovered Cohort 3 donors got two negative PCRs, got clearance, or saw symptom resolution. Per germline, CDR1 SGHAT and CDR2 FQNNGV. The V end lost 5 bases, the J end lost 6 bases, and 14 bases lay between the germline ends. This CDR3 is built from 14 residues.

The chain links TRBV11-2 to TRBJ2-1, with a possible D match to TRBD2 (6 bases). The clonotype comes from a woman in her sixties who had recovered from COVID-19. Sequences were obtained from PBMCs or T cells enriched from blood (not recorded which). CDR3 in DNA: TGTGCCAGCAGCCCTCCGGGACTCCTCAATGAGCAGTTCTTC. Its protein is CASSPPGLLNEQFF. The whole variable domain, filled in from reference TRBV11-2 and TRBJ2-1, reads EAGVAQSPRYKIIEKRQSVAFWCNPISGHATLYWYQQILGQGPKLLIQFQNNGVVDDSQLPKDRFSAERLKGVDSTLKIQPAKLEDSAVYLCASSPPGLLNEQFFGPGTRLTVL.